This T cell receptor beta chain stems from a study of T cells of healthy individuals (dated by TCRdb to 2017 to 2018). This clonotype was counted a few times. This receptor's antigen is unknown. No qualities accompany the bases; no much larger clone lies one base away. There are 13 amino acids in the CDR3, from cysteine to phenylalanine inclusive. The retained sequence is limited to the CDR3, 39 bases, with the frame set at the first base. The germline V gene (reference sequence) gives CDR1 as DFQATT and CDR2 as SNEGSKA. V sheds 3 bases and J sheds 1 base, leaving 9 bases between their ends. Libraries were made using 5' RACE. The sample was run on an Illumina MiSeq. The raw public reads went through TCRdb reprocessing: fastp at Q25, MiXCR clone calling, in-frame beta chains kept. Rows merge per CDR3 protein into single entries with the most common DNA and genes. This sample gives 90,000 to 100,000 distinct CDR3 sequences in total; 15% to 20% of them show up just once. Around 6.5% of the sample goes to the ten largest clones.

The sequence was collected from a human donor in good health. The sequence joins TRBV20-1 to TRBJ1-1, with the D gene not clear enough to name. The DNA is TGCAGTGCTAGCCCTACAAAGAACACTGAAGCTTTCTTT. Its amino acids are CSASPTKNTEAFF.